This T cell receptor beta chain was profiled in a study of blood T cell repertoires in COVID-19. The wider study: Sample material is recorded as cDNA or gDNA derived from T cells, B-cell-depleted T cells, or PBMCs.

Here immunoSEQ multiplex PCR was the method, and the copy in TCRdb shows in-frame clones only, minus some. The sample records approximately 190,000 clones, over 80% being singletons. Input material: peripheral blood. The source of this sequence is a woman aged 55-75 years with COVID-19, enrolled during active disease.

CDR3 loop: CASNRAGGSYNEQFF. CDR3 nucleotides: TGTGCCAGCAATAGAGCGGGGGGGTCCTACAATGAGCAGTTCTTC. The gene calls are TRBV2 and TRBJ2-1; 10 bases are shared with TRBD2. Germline loops: CDR1 SNHLY, CDR2 FYNNEI. Trimming took 7 bases from V and 1 from J; bases not matched to a gene: 4. CDR3 length: 15 amino acids.